What follows is one T cell receptor beta chain and its context. The antigen is undetermined. The CDR3 contains 15 residues. V lost 0 bases, J lost 4 bases, and 12 bases lay in between. Looked up from germline, CDR1 is MGHRA and CDR2 is YSYEKL. This sample stems from a study of OX40 agonist ivuxolimab in advanced cancers. Clones were sequenced by immunoSEQ multiplex PCR, and TCRdb holds only the in-frame ones, with some missing. The data show around 65,000 clones, with more than 85% seen just once and under 20% held by the top ten. Study results and caveats: With doses of 0.1 to 3.0 mg/kg, CD4+ and CD8+ blood T cells had undergone clonal expansion by week 6. Relative to CD4+, CD8+ T cells held more expanded clones on average. Partial responders treated at 0.1-3.0 mg/kg exhibited clonal expansion among the lowest measured.

The chain links TRBV4-1 to TRBJ1-2, with unresolved D. The clonotype was recovered from an adult with an advanced solid tumor such as melanoma, head and neck, liver or kidney cancer. The source was CD4+ or CD8+ T cells sorted from blood, collected in a trial of the OX40 agonist ivuxolimab. CDR3 nucleotides: TGCGCCAGCAGCCAAGAACCGGGAGAAGGCTATGGCTACACCTTC. Protein: CASSQEPGEGYGYTF.